What follows are 30 T cell receptor beta chains derived from one specimen sequenced in a study of blood T cell repertoires in COVID-19. The method was immunoSEQ multiplex PCR; TCRdb's version includes in-frame clones alone and lacks a portion of them. Of approximately 180,000 clones listed, 70% to 90% are singletons. Sequenced input: peripheral blood. These receptors were taken from a human donor with active or convalescent COVID-19. The donor label of this sample is uncertain.

J is TRBJ1-1 and V is TRBV28, with 10 bases aligning to TRBD1. The CDR3 runs 14 residues. Unmatched junction bases numbered 7, after V lost 6 bases and J lost 6 bases. Per the germline V gene, CDR1 is MDHEN and CDR2 is SYDVKM. Here the CDR3 reads CASRSGTGAAEAFF. DNA of the CDR3: TGTGCCAGCAGGTCCGGGACAGGGGCGGCTGAAGCTTTCTTT.

By share, this clone counts as medium-sized. This sequence joins TRBV9 and TRBJ1-2; D is possibly TRBD1 (6 bases). The V end lost 10 bases, the J end lost 4 bases, and 8 bases lay between the germline ends. Germline V lookup: CDR1 SGDLS, CDR2 YYNGEE. The CDR3 totals 10 residues. The CDR3 DNA is TGTGCCTTACAGGGCTATGGCTACACCTTC. Protein product: CALQGYGYTF.

The count of this clone is one. The chain employs TRBV14 and TRBJ1-2; D is unresolved. The CDR3 loop spans 14 amino acids. Trimming shortened V by 4 bases and J by 8 bases, and 17 bases separated the two germline ends. Germline assignment: CDR1 SGHDN and CDR2 FVKESK. The CDR3 bases are TGTGCCAGCAGCCGTACACGGGGTCCGCGCGGCTACACCTTC. This codes for CASSRTRGPRGYTF.

The V gene is TRBV27, the J gene TRBJ2-1; 8 bases align to TRBD2. The germline V gene has CDR1 MNHEY and CDR2 SMNVEV (reference sequence). The trim removed 0 bases at V and 1 base at J, leaving 2 bases unmatched. This CDR3 comprises 16 residues. The CDR3 bases are TGTGCCAGCAGTTTATCACGGGGGGGGTCCTACAATGAGCAGTTCTTC. Its translation is CASSLSRGGSYNEQFF.

This clone has only a few counts. The chain employs TRBV19 and TRBJ1-2; D might be TRBD1 (6 bases). Germline V gene data show CDR1 as LNHDA and CDR2 as SQIVND (reference sequence). V lost 7 bases, J lost 4 bases, and 19 bases lay in between. The CDR3 covers 15 residues. The CDR3 loop reads CASTGWTASSYGYTF. CDR3 in DNA: TGTGCCAGTACCGGGTGGACAGCCTCTAGCTATGGCTACACCTTC.

This clone was detected only a few times. The J gene is TRBJ1-1, the V gene TRBV28; D perhaps matches TRBD1 (5 bases). Germline V gene data show CDR1 as MDHEN and CDR2 as SYDVKM. The ends were cut back, 2 bases at V and 8 bases at J, with 6 bases in the middle. The CDR3 consists of 11 residues. The DNA of the CDR3 is TGTGCCAGCAGTTTAGGGGGGGAAGCTTTCTTT. This codes for CASSLGGEAFF.

J is TRBJ2-7 and V is TRBV24-1; 8 bases line up with TRBD1. The CDR3 covers 17 residues. V gave up 1 base and J gave up 4 bases; unmatched junction bases: 11. The germline V gene encodes CDR1 KGHDR and CDR2 SFDVKD. CDR3 residues: CATSDFSPRTGRYEQYF. The CDR3, as DNA: TGTGCCACCAGTGATTTCTCTCCCCGGACAGGGCGGTACGAGCAGTACTTC.

CDR3 coding DNA: TGTGCCAGCAGCTCGGGACAGGGCACTGAAGCTTTCTTT. Translation: CASSSGQGTEAFF. V usage is TRBV7-2 and J usage is TRBJ1-1, with 9 bases fitting TRBD1. With V trimmed by 4 bases and J by 4 bases, 1 base remained unmatched. This CDR3 is built from 13 residues. CDR1 and CDR2 from the germline V gene are SGHTA and FQGNSA. Full variable domain (missing parts from reference TRBV7-2 and TRBJ1-1): GAGVSQSPSNKVTEKGKDVELRCDPISGHTALYWYRQSLGQGLEFLIYFQGNSAPDKSGLPSDRFSAERTGGSVSTLTIQRTQQEDSAVYLCASSSGQGTEAFFGQGTRLTVV.

This chain connects TRBV9 to TRBJ2-3; 9 bases are shared with TRBD2. Trimming took 2 bases from V and 6 from J; bases not matched to a gene: 10. CDR1 is SGDLS, CDR2 YYNGEE, per germline. The CDR3 spans 16 residues. The DNA for the CDR3 is TGTGCCAGCAGCGTTAGCGGGAGTGGGTTCGTGGATACGCAGTATTTT. Its protein is CASSVSGSGFVDTQYF.

The rearrangement links TRBV7-3 to TRBJ2-6; D is ambiguous. CDR1 and CDR2 from the germline V gene are SGHTA and FQGTGA. V gave up 5 bases and J gave up 0 bases, with 8 bases separating them. The CDR3 contains 15 residues. The CDR3, as DNA: TGTGCCAGCAGCCCCCTTTCCTCTGGGGCCAACGTCCTGACTTTC. Amino acids: CASSPLSSGANVLTF.

This sequence joins TRBV5-1 and TRBJ2-7; 7 positions match TRBD1. Looked up from germline, CDR1 is SGHRS and CDR2 is YFSETQ. Trimming cost V 4 bases and J 5 bases; bases outside gene matches: 9. The CDR3 spans 14 residues. CDR3 loop: CASSVWTGSDEQYF. The CDR3 region has the DNA TGCGCCAGCAGCGTGTGGACAGGCTCTGACGAGCAGTACTTC.

The rearrangement joins TRBV19 to TRBJ1-1; 7 bases agree with TRBD1. The CDR3 loop spans 14 amino acids. V lost 3 bases, J lost 1 base, and 2 bases stayed unmatched. Germline values: CDR1 LNHDA, CDR2 SQIVND (reference sequence). The CDR3 DNA reads as TGTGCCAGTAGTATCAGGGGGAGGAACACTGAAGCTTTCTTT. Protein: CASSIRGRNTEAFF.

The chain employs TRBV4-3 and TRBJ1-4, with 7 bases that match TRBD1. The CDR3 extends over 19 amino acids. CDR1 is LGHNA and CDR2 is YSLEER in the germline V gene. V was clipped by 0 bases and J by 8 bases; unmatched bases: 18. As DNA, the CDR3 is TGCGCCAGCAGCCAAGATGAGATTGGAGCGGCGACAGGGCACGAAAAACTGTTTTTT. Its protein product is CASSQDEIGAATGHEKLFF.

This chain connects TRBV18 to TRBJ1-1; D remains unclear. The CDR3 consists of 13 residues. The germline CDR1 and CDR2 sequences are KGHSH and LQKENI. V dropped 3 bases and J dropped 1 base, with 6 bases sitting between them. CDR3 bases: TGTGCCAGCTCACCTTGGAGGAACACTGAAGCTTTCTTT. Its protein product is CASSPWRNTEAFF.

The chain couples TRBV3-1 (or the pseudogene TRBV3-2) to TRBJ1-4, with 8 nucleotides matching TRBD1. Germline V CDR1 and CDR2: LGHDT, YNNKEL (reference sequence). After removal of 1 base from V and 14 bases from J, the junction contained 3 bases not matched to a gene. The CDR3 length is 12 residues. The CDR3 DNA reads as TGTGCCAGCAGCCAAGCGGACAGGGCTCTGTTTTTT. Translating it yields CASSQADRALFF.

The rearrangement joins TRBV30 to TRBJ2-7; 8 nucleotides agree with TRBD2. Trimming cost V 1 base and J 6 bases; bases outside gene matches: 2. From germline, CDR1 is GTSNPN and CDR2 SVGIG (reference sequence). The CDR3 is 12 residues long. The CDR3 coding sequence is TGTGCCTGGAGTGGGGGGACTAGCGAGCAGTACTTC. Translated: CAWSGGTSEQYF.

V usage is TRBV6-5 and J usage is TRBJ2-1; 7 bases map to TRBD2. Germline trimming cut 4 bases from V and 10 bases from J; bases unmatched to any gene: 10. The CDR3 length is 14 residues. Germline V gene sequence: CDR1 MNHEY, CDR2 SVGAGI. CDR3 nucleotides: TGTGCCAGCAGTTCCCCGACTAGCTCCCTCGAGCAGTTCTTC. Protein sequence: CASSSPTSSLEQFF.

This chain uses TRBV7-7 with TRBJ2-5; the match to TRBD2 covers 7 bases. Germline V gives CDR1 SSHAT, CDR2 FNYEAQ (reference sequence). The CDR3 extends over 14 amino acids. After removal of 5 bases from V and 5 bases from J, the junction contained 8 bases not matched to a gene. As DNA, the CDR3 is TGTGCCAGCAGCCCAGGAAAGGGAGGGGAGACCCAGTACTTC. It encodes CASSPGKGGETQYF.

The V gene is TRBV6-6, the J gene TRBJ2-3; TRBD2 matches 9 bases. The ends lost 8 bases at V and 3 bases at J; junction bases unmatched: 6. The CDR3 loop spans 14 amino acids. Germline values: CDR1 MNHNY, CDR2 SVGAGI (reference sequence). This CDR3 reads CASWRRGGTDTQYF. In DNA, the CDR3 is TGTGCCAGCTGGAGGCGGGGGGGTACAGATACGCAGTATTTT.

As concerns this clone: The same CDR3 is also encoded by other DNA sequences in this sample. The chain carries TRBV3-1 (or the pseudogene TRBV3-2) and TRBJ1-1; no clear D gene. The V end lost 4 bases, the J end lost 1 base, and 10 bases lay between the germline ends. CDR3 length: 14 amino acids. Germline V gene lookup returns CDR1 LGHDT and CDR2 YNNKEL (reference sequence). The CDR3 DNA sequence: TGTGCCAGCAGCCTGAACGAGGGGAACACTGAAGCTTTCTTT. As protein: CASSLNEGNTEAFF.

CDR3 sequence (DNA): TGTGCCAGCAGCCGAACAGGGGCTCTCAATGAAAAACTGTTTTTT. Translated: CASSRTGALNEKLFF. The genes are TRBV7-8 and TRBJ1-4; 7 nucleotides align to TRBD1. This CDR3 comprises 15 residues. With 5 bases clipped from V and 5 bases from J, the junction kept 8 bases outside the gene matches. Germline loops: CDR1 SGHVS, CDR2 FQNEAQ.

This clone is a singleton in its sample. The chain couples TRBV11-2 to TRBJ1-1, with D possibly matching TRBD1 (6 bases). Germline V gene lookup returns CDR1 SGHAT and CDR2 FQNNGV. Trimming took 0 bases from V and 4 from J, leaving 12 bases between them. This CDR3 region has 15 residues. CDR3 bases: TGTGCCAGCAGCTTAGAAGGGGGTCGTGGCACTGAAGCTTTCTTT. It encodes CASSLEGGRGTEAFF.

The chain links TRBV21-1 to TRBJ2-2; no DNA check was done on the table's D call, TRBD1. TRBV21-1 is an annotated pseudogene. CDR3 length: 20 amino acids. The CDR3 is CASSLCYSGQGAWNTGELFF. The CDR3 DNA sequence: TGTGCCAGCAGCCTCTGTTACTCGGGACAGGGGGCTTGGAACACCGGGGAGCTGTTTTTT.

This chain links TRBV5-6 with TRBJ2-7; D is unclear. This CDR3 has 11 residues. The ends were cut back, 5 bases at V and 7 bases at J, with 10 bases in the middle. Germline CDR1 and CDR2: SGHDT and YYEEEE. The CDR3 region is CASSASGEQYF. In nucleotides, the CDR3 is TGTGCCAGCAGTGCCTCAGGAGAGCAGTACTTC.

This clone was observed a handful of times. V usage is TRBV3-1 (or the pseudogene TRBV3-2) and J usage is TRBJ2-7; TRBD2 is a possible D gene (6 bases). The germline CDR1 and CDR2 sequences are LGHDT and YNNKEL (reference sequence). The V end was cut by 8 bases, the J end by 3 bases, with 11 bases between. There are 12 residues in the CDR3. CDR3 residues: CASGAGNYEQYF. The DNA for the CDR3 is TGTGCCAGCGGGGCGGGGAACTACGAGCAGTACTTC.

This rearrangement joins TRBV29-1 to TRBJ2-7; unclear D gene. The CDR3 extends over 13 amino acids. V shed 4 bases and J shed 3 bases, with 13 bases lying between them. Germline V gene data show CDR1 as SQVTM and CDR2 as ANQGSEA. For the CDR3, the DNA is TGCAGCGTTGTTGTGGGCGCAGGCTACGAGCAGTACTTC. This translates into CSVVVGAGYEQYF.

In this sample, this clone turned up a few times. This chain's CDR3 is CASRPAGELYEQYF. CDR3 coding DNA: TGTGCCAGCCGGCCGGCGGGAGAACTTTACGAGCAGTACTTC. This chain links TRBV5-4 with TRBJ2-7, with 7 bases lining up with TRBD2. Germline V gives CDR1 SGHNT, CDR2 YYREEE (reference sequence). The ends lost 7 bases at V and 4 bases at J; junction bases unmatched: 11. The CDR3 consists of 14 residues.

The chain couples TRBV19 to TRBJ2-5, with D unresolved. The germline gives CDR1 LNHDA, CDR2 SQIVND (reference sequence). Trimming left V 1 base short and J 2 bases short, with 5 bases between. The CDR3 runs to 13 residues. The CDR3 is CASSIGLQETQYF. CDR3 nucleotide sequence: TGTGCCAGTAGTATAGGGCTTCAAGAGACCCAGTACTTC.

The J gene is TRBJ2-3, the V gene TRBV27; 8 bases line up with TRBD2. The CDR3 has 17 residues. CDR1 is MNHEY and CDR2 is SMNVEV in the germline V gene (reference sequence). Germline trimming cut 7 bases from V and 0 bases from J; bases unmatched to any gene: 12. In nucleotides, the CDR3 is TGTGCCAGCATCCCGGGGGGGCCCTTACCTAGCACAGATACGCAGTATTTT. Translated: CASIPGGPLPSTDTQYF.

The chain links TRBV15 to TRBJ1-4; 8 nucleotides match TRBD1. This CDR3 is built from 14 residues. V was clipped by 3 bases and J by 7 bases; unmatched bases: 4. In germline, CDR1 is LNHNV, CDR2 YYDKDF (reference sequence). The chain's CDR3 is CATSSPGGGEKLFF. CDR3 coding DNA: TGTGCCACCAGCAGCCCAGGGGGCGGTGAAAAACTGTTTTTT.